This T cell receptor (beta chain) was retrieved from a study of T cell repertoires in cytomegalovirus infection. Across the study: Indications came from public TCR beta signatures; they pointed to CMV infection and to a matching HLA type. Study-level points and caveats: HLA-C-restricted, CMV-specific TCR beta clonotypes were dominant ex vivo.

Remarks on this clonotype: As yet, its antigen is unknown.

This CDR3 comprises 16 residues. The germline V and J ends were trimmed by 1 base and 8 bases, with 18 bases remaining between them. Germline V gene sequence: CDR1 SEHNR, CDR2 FQNEAQ (reference sequence). TCRdb analysed the reads with MiXCR anew, one entry per CDR3 protein. Of some 800,000 distinct CDR3 sequences listed, 25% to 30% were seen once; the top ten hold around 13%. The receptor was derived from a human donor in good health (CMV status not recorded). Some clones in this sample may be carry-over from other donors' samples. The material sequenced was cultured CD8+ T cells from PBMCs, taken from culture after CMV antigen stimulation. V and J are TRBV7-9 and TRBJ2-1, with D perhaps being TRBD1 or TRBD2 (5 bases each). The CDR3 protein is CASSLEGMGVRYEQFF. The CDR3 DNA reads TGTGCCAGCAGCTTAGAGGGGATGGGGGTTCGGTATGAGCAGTTCTTC.